These 10 T cell receptor beta chains were sequenced from one sample in a study of shared clonotypes between healthy human individuals (dated by TCRdb to 2018 to 2020). The method behind the library was the immunoSEQ multiplex PCR assay. TCRdb provides this immuneACCESS table in a form limited to in-frame rearrangements. Some clones are lacking; in checked studies, under half of them reflect an unresolved V gene, and why the rest are absent is not known. The sample has fewer than 650,000 clones on record, around 80% of them singletons. Roughly 13% of the sample comes from the top ten. The source material was PBMCs. All receptors come from a woman between 35 and 50 years old in good health. Some clones in this sample may be carry-over from other donors' samples.

Notes on this clone: Other nucleotide sequences from this sample produce the same CDR3. The chain employs TRBV7-2 and TRBJ1-2; 9 bases line up with TRBD1. V trimming: 5 bases; J trimming: 6 bases; junction bases outside the gene matches: 7. The CDR3 covers 14 residues. From germline, CDR1 is SGHTA and CDR2 FQGNSA. The CDR3 loop is CASSTRDRVDGYTF. CDR3 nucleotide sequence: TGTGCCAGCAGCACGCGGGACAGGGTTGATGGCTACACCTTC.

The CDR3 here is CASSPTTLQETQYF. The CDR3 bases are TGTGCCAGCAGTCCGACTACACTCCAAGAGACCCAGTACTTC. V is TRBV5-4 and J is TRBJ2-5; TRBD2 is a possible D gene (5 bases). The CDR3 totals 14 residues. V was clipped by 5 bases and J by 1 base, with 12 bases between them. Germline V lookup: CDR1 SGHNT, CDR2 YYREEE (reference sequence).

This chain joins TRBV21-1 and TRBJ2-7; the DNA was not compared with TRBD2, the D call given in the table. TRBV21-1 corresponds to a pseudogene. The length of the CDR3 is 18 residues. For the CDR3, the DNA is TGTGCCAGCAGCAACTTCGCGGATGAGGGAGGTCCTTGGGACGAGCAGTACTTC. This encodes CASSNFADEGGPWDEQYF.

As DNA, the CDR3 is TGTGCCAGCAGCGATAGGCCGGGACAGGGAGAGACCCAGTACTTC. Protein: CASSDRPGQGETQYF. The chain carries TRBV5-6 and TRBJ2-5, with TRBD1 matching 9 bases. After removal of 4 bases from V and 4 bases from J, the junction contained 8 bases not matched to a gene. This CDR3 spans 15 amino acids. CDR1 SGHDT and CDR2 YYEEEE come from the germline V gene. Filled out from reference TRBV5-6 and TRBJ2-5, the complete variable domain reads DAGVTQSPTHLIKTRGQQVTLRCSPKSGHDTVSWYQQALGQGPQFIFQYYEEEERQRGNFPDRFSGHQFPNYSSELNVNALLLGDSALYLCASSDRPGQGETQYFGPGTRLLVL.

The chain is built from TRBV19 and TRBJ1-5; 8 bases agree with TRBD1. This CDR3 contains 14 residues. Germline CDR1 is LNHDA and CDR2 is SQIVND (reference sequence). Trimming cost V 6 bases and J 1 base; bases outside gene matches: 2. Written as DNA, the CDR3 is TGTGCCAGTAGGAGGACAGGGAGCAATCAGCCCCAGCATTTT. It encodes CASRRTGSNQPQHF.

The rearrangement joins TRBV28 to TRBJ2-7, with TRBD2 matching over 9 bases. The V and J ends lost 8 bases and 4 bases, in that order; junction bases with no gene match: 15. From germline, CDR1 is MDHEN and CDR2 SYDVKM. The CDR3 is 16 amino acids. The CDR3 DNA sequence: TGTGCCAGCCTCGCTGGTCGGCGGGAGGGCCGGTACGAGCAGTACTTC. This gives the protein CASLAGRREGRYEQYF.

In this sample, this clone turned up many times. The V gene is TRBV28, the J gene TRBJ2-1; 9 bases map to TRBD2. This CDR3 has 17 amino acids. V dropped 7 bases and J dropped 0; count of bases not matched to a gene: 10. Germline CDR1 and CDR2: MDHEN and SYDVKM. The CDR3 DNA reads as TGTGCCAGCACTAGTAGCGGGAGCCAACGCTCCTACAATGAGCAGTTCTTC. It translates to CASTSSGSQRSYNEQFF.

The chain recombines TRBV2 with TRBJ2-2; no clear D. Trimming took off 8 bases at V and 6 bases at J, with 13 bases between the two ends. This CDR3 is 13 amino acids long. CDR1 is SNHLY and CDR2 is FYNNEI in the germline V gene. The CDR3 DNA follows: TGTGCCAGCTGGGTGGGAAACGCCGGGGAGCTGTTTTTT. Translation gives CASWVGNAGELFF.

The genes are TRBV9 and TRBJ2-2, with D maybe TRBD2 (6 bases). Germline V gene lookup returns CDR1 SGDLS and CDR2 YYNGEE. CDR3 length: 16 amino acids. V was trimmed by 4 bases and J by 2 bases, leaving 15 bases between them. The CDR3 region has the DNA TGTGCCAGCAGCTCAAGCACGGGGGTAAACACCGGGGAGCTGTTTTTT. Its protein is CASSSSTGVNTGELFF.

This chain joins TRBV10-3 and TRBJ2-7; TRBD1 matches at 9 bases. V was clipped by 9 bases and J by 3 bases; unmatched bases: 9. CDR3 length: 14 amino acids. Germline values: CDR1 ENHRY, CDR2 SYGVKD. The CDR3 loop is CAMAGTGNYYEQYF. The CDR3 region has the DNA TGTGCCATGGCCGGGACAGGGAACTACTACGAGCAGTACTTC.